Each of the 3 T cell receptor beta chains below was sequenced from the same sample in a study of regulatory T cells in long-lasting Graves disease. Arm-PCR of CDR3 regions with iRepertoire HTBI primers generated TCR beta libraries. MiXCR, applied by TCRdb to the multiplex PCR reads, yields one record per CDR3 protein. This sample has approximately 470,000 distinct CDR3 sequences, with around 20% found just once. Documented time point: persistent/refractory GD, antithyroid drugs over 5 years with positive TRAb. Extracted RNA from PBMCs served as the source of the TCR library. The sequences come from peripheral blood mononuclear cells (PBMCs), collected when the disease was refractory, from a patient treated with antithyroid drugs. The receptors were gathered from a female donor with Graves disease.

The rearrangement joins TRBV5-1 to TRBJ2-2; 7 bases align to TRBD2. The CDR3 sequence is 15 residues long. Looked up from germline, CDR1 is SGHRS and CDR2 is YFSETQ. The V gene end was trimmed by 2 bases and the J gene end by 3 bases; junction bases not matched to a gene: 4. CDR3 sequence: CASSFKGGDTGELFF. The CDR3 coding sequence is TGCGCCAGCAGCTTTAAGGGAGGGGACACCGGGGAGCTGTTTTTT.

This clonotype occurred many times. The chain has TRBV11-2 and TRBJ2-2; no definite D call. The ends were cut back, 8 bases at V and 4 bases at J, with 5 bases in the middle. CDR1 is SGHAT, CDR2 FQNNGV, per germline. The CDR3 consists of 11 residues. The CDR3 sequence: CASRGTGELFF. CDR3 nucleotide sequence: TGTGCCAGCCGAGGCACCGGGGAGCTGTTTTTT.

This clonotype was seen at least ten times. Germline and junction disagree at one end, which may indicate a read error. V is TRBV5-1 and J is TRBJ2-7; TRBD1 matches 7 bases. From germline, CDR1 is SGHRS and CDR2 YFSETQ. This CDR3 comprises 13 residues. The CDR3 spells CASRLGQLYEQYF. In nucleotides, the CDR3 is TGCGCCAGCAGGTTGGGACAGCTCTACGAGCAGTACTTC.